These 32 T cell receptor beta chains share one sample of origin, sequenced in a study of T cells in severe cutaneous drug reactions. The patients sequenced had a carbamazepine-induced Stevens-Johnson syndrome or toxic epidermal necrolysis reaction. Bulk and single-cell libraries used iRepertoire multiplex PCR with TCR subtype-specific primers. Reanalyzing the multiplex PCR reads, TCRdb keeps one entry per CDR3 protein, without DNA. This table holds 550 or so distinct CDR3 sequences. Sequenced: PBMCs. These receptors were obtained from a human donor with Stevens-Johnson syndrome, a severe cutaneous drug reaction.

By frequency, this clonotype is large (0.1 to 1%). This chain connects TRBV4-3 to TRBJ2-3. The germline V gene has CDR1 LGHNA and CDR2 YSLEER. This CDR3 spans 15 amino acids. The CDR3 protein is CASSQDAYSADTQYF.

The chain couples TRBV29-1 to TRBJ2-7; without DNA, the TCRdb call of TRBD1 cannot be checked. The CDR3 has 13 amino acids. Germline V gene lookup returns CDR1 SQVTM and CDR2 ANQGSEA. This CDR3 is CSVEPTGSYEQYF.

Considering frequency, this clonotype is large. V and J are TRBV28 and TRBJ1-6. The germline V gene encodes CDR1 MDHEN and CDR2 SYDVKM. The CDR3 totals 12 residues. Here the CDR3 reads CASRVTDSPLHF.

This clonotype is called large based on its frequency. V gene TRBV5-4 combines with J gene TRBJ1-1; TCRdb picks TRBD1, but there is no DNA to check that call. Germline-derived CDR1 and CDR2 are SGHNT and YYREEE (reference sequence). The CDR3 consists of 13 residues. The CDR3 reads CASSRTGEGEAFF. Variable domain in full (rest from reference TRBV5-4 and TRBJ1-1): ETGVTQSPTHLIKTRGQQVTLRCSSQSGHNTVSWYQQALGQGPQFIFQYYREEENGRGNFPPRFSGLQFPNYSSELNVNALELDDSALYLCASSRTGEGEAFFGQGTRLTVV.

This clonotype ranks as medium-sized in terms of frequency. This chain joins TRBV7-9 and TRBJ2-1; the TCRdb call, TRBD1, lacks DNA for checking. The length of the CDR3 is 14 residues. Germline CDR1 is SEHNR and CDR2 is FQNEAQ (reference sequence). CDR3 sequence: CASSTGQEYNEQFF.

The rearrangement uses TRBV29-1 and TRBJ2-5; TCRdb names TRBD1, which stays unverified in the absence of DNA. CDR1 and CDR2 from the germline V gene are SQVTM and ANQGSEA. This CDR3 has 13 amino acids. The CDR3 sequence: CSVKGQGRETQYF.

This clonotype is deemed medium-sized (0.01 to 0.1%) by its frequency. The chain uses TRBV20-1 and TRBJ2-2; TCRdb's assignment of TRBD1 cannot be checked, as there is no DNA. Looked up from germline, CDR1 is DFQATT and CDR2 is SNEGSKA (reference sequence). The CDR3 extends over 12 amino acids. CDR3 sequence reads: CSANLRGGELFF.

Considering frequency, this clonotype is large. This sequence joins TRBV2 and TRBJ1-5; TCRdb returns TRBD1, unconfirmable since there is no DNA. The CDR3 is made up of 13 amino acids. In germline, CDR1 is SNHLY, CDR2 FYNNEI. CDR3 loop: CASGQGRDQPQHF.

Considering frequency, this clonotype is large. This chain connects TRBV2 to TRBJ2-7. There are 12 residues in the CDR3. Germline-derived CDR1 and CDR2 are SNHLY and FYNNEI. The CDR3 sequence is CASRGRSYEQYF.

Frequency places this clonotype as medium-sized. This rearrangement joins TRBV20-1 to TRBJ1-5. Germline V CDR1 and CDR2: DFQATT, SNEGSKA (reference sequence). CDR3 length: 17 amino acids. The CDR3 loop reads CSARSSTVLGGGEPQHF.

This clonotype is called large based on its frequency. The rearrangement links TRBV24-1 to TRBJ2-3; TCRdb outputs TRBD2, but without DNA this stays unchecked. The CDR3 is 13 amino acids. Looked up from germline, CDR1 is KGHDR and CDR2 is SFDVKD. CDR3 amino acids: CATGTRNADTQYF.

The chain recombines TRBV7-6 with TRBJ2-7; with no DNA, the TCRdb D assignment of TRBD2 cannot be verified. Per germline, CDR1 SGHVS and CDR2 FNYEAQ. CDR3 length equals 19 residues. CDR3 amino acids: CASSFGPGTSGGSSYEQYF.

In terms of frequency, this clonotype is large (0.1 to 1%). This rearrangement joins TRBV7-8 to TRBJ2-1; there is no DNA to check the TCRdb D call of TRBD2. The CDR3 runs to 16 residues. The germline V gene encodes CDR1 SGHVS and CDR2 FQNEAQ. The CDR3 spells CASRKGLAGYYNEQFF.

This clonotype is called large based on its frequency. CDR3 sequence: CASTEWGSGTGQETQYF. This chain connects TRBV7-9 to TRBJ2-5; absent DNA, TCRdb's TRBD1 call cannot be checked. The germline V gene has CDR1 SEHNR and CDR2 FQNEAQ (reference sequence). The CDR3 has 17 residues.

This clonotype is identified as large from frequency. The chain uses TRBV5-1 and TRBJ1-5; there is no DNA to check the TCRdb D call of TRBD1. The germline V gene encodes CDR1 SGHRS and CDR2 YFSETQ. The CDR3 covers 16 residues. The CDR3 sequence is CASSLETDDSNQPQHF.

This clonotype is called large based on its frequency. The chain couples TRBV7-8 to TRBJ1-3. Germline CDR1 and CDR2: SGHVS and FQNEAQ. This CDR3 has 15 amino acids. CDR3 sequence: CASSFSYTERDTIYF.

The chain couples TRBV29-1 to TRBJ2-7. This CDR3 region has 12 residues. Germline V gene lookup returns CDR1 SQVTM and CDR2 ANQGSEA. CDR3 region: CSASDASYEQYF.

In terms of frequency, this clonotype is medium-sized. The chain carries TRBV12-3 or TRBV12-4 and TRBJ1-1; the TRBD1 assignment by TCRdb is unverifiable without DNA. CDR3 length: 19 amino acids. The CDR3 loop reads CASSHFEAGQGVENTEAFF.

Frequency places this clonotype as large (0.1 to 1%). The chain links TRBV6-2 or TRBV6-3 to TRBJ1-5. Germline V gives CDR1 MNHEY, CDR2 SVGEGT. This CDR3 is 13 amino acids long. The chain's CDR3 is CASSSYSNQPQHF.

Considering frequency, this clonotype is large. The chain has TRBV7-3 and TRBJ2-6. There are 15 residues in the CDR3. The germline gives CDR1 SGHTA, CDR2 FQGTGA. The CDR3 spells CASSLDRSGANVLTF. The entire variable domain, with the rest obtained from reference TRBV7-3 and TRBJ2-6, is as follows: GAGVSQTPSNKVTEKGKYVELRCDPISGHTALYWYRQSLGQGPEFLIYFQGTGAADDSGLPNDRFFAVRPEGSVSTLKIQRTERGDSAVYLCASSLDRSGANVLTFGAGSRLTVL.

Its frequency marks this clonotype as medium-sized (0.01 to 0.1%). The V gene is TRBV3-1, the J gene TRBJ2-7; TCRdb indicates TRBD1, and absent DNA this call remains unverified. CDR1 is LGHDT, CDR2 YNNKEL, per germline (reference sequence). This CDR3 region has 13 residues. The CDR3 sequence is CASSLTGENEQYF.

This clonotype is called large based on its frequency. This chain connects TRBV28 to TRBJ2-5; absent DNA, TCRdb's TRBD2 call cannot be checked. The CDR3 covers 14 residues. CDR1 is MDHEN, CDR2 SYDVKM, per germline. CDR3 residues: CASSSSGSRETQYF.

This clonotype ranks as medium-sized in terms of frequency. The chain links TRBV7-3 to TRBJ2-3; the TRBD2 assignment by TCRdb is unverifiable without DNA. Looked up from germline, CDR1 is SGHTA and CDR2 is FQGTGA. CDR3 length: 15 amino acids. The CDR3 is CASSFDGRSTDTQYF.

The chain recombines TRBV29-1 with TRBJ1-2. The length of the CDR3 is 13 residues. CDR1 is SQVTM and CDR2 is ANQGSEA in the germline V gene. CDR3 loop: CSVVRSANYGYTF.

This clonotype is called large based on its frequency. The chain links TRBV6-2 or TRBV6-3 to TRBJ1-5; with no DNA, the TCRdb D assignment of TRBD1 cannot be verified. Germline CDR1 MNHEY, CDR2 SVGEGT. The CDR3 length is 14 residues. The CDR3 protein is CASSRTGGGQPQHF.

This clonotype ranks as medium-sized in terms of frequency. This chain links TRBV7-2 with TRBJ2-7; no DNA is available, so the TRBD2 call from TCRdb remains unchecked. Germline loops: CDR1 SGHTA, CDR2 FQGNSA. The CDR3 consists of 15 residues. The CDR3 region is CASSLSGTPVDEQYF.

Its frequency marks this clonotype as large (0.1 to 1%). The V and J genes are TRBV11-2 and TRBJ2-7. CDR3 length equals 15 residues. Per germline, CDR1 SGHAT and CDR2 FQNNGV. CDR3 residues: CASSLSTSSSYEQYF.

V is TRBV7-2 and J is TRBJ1-1; TCRdb lists TRBD1, though no DNA is available to test this call. Germline CDR1 and CDR2: SGHTA and FQGNSA. This CDR3 has 16 residues. This CDR3 reads CASSFDRVTMNTEAFF.

Its frequency marks this clonotype as large. CDR3 sequence: CATTFASNWNEQFF. This chain uses TRBV28 with TRBJ2-1; TCRdb's assignment of TRBD2 cannot be checked, as there is no DNA. From germline, CDR1 is MDHEN and CDR2 SYDVKM. The CDR3 loop spans 14 amino acids.

This clonotype is medium-sized (0.01 to 0.1%) by frequency. This rearrangement joins TRBV30 to TRBJ2-5; the D call from TCRdb, TRBD2, cannot be confirmed without DNA. This CDR3 has 14 amino acids. CDR1 GTSNPN and CDR2 SVGIG come from the germline V gene (reference sequence). The CDR3 region is CAWSVGGGGETQYF.

This clonotype is deemed medium-sized by its frequency. The chain combines TRBV7-6 with TRBJ2-1; TCRdb selects TRBD2, and the lack of DNA leaves this call unchecked. Looked up from germline, CDR1 is SGHVS and CDR2 is FNYEAQ. This CDR3 is 18 amino acids long. The CDR3 reads CASSLVMSLAGSYNEQFF.

Frequency places this clonotype as medium-sized (0.01 to 0.1%). The V call is TRBV28, the J call TRBJ2-3; TCRdb's D call, TRBD1, is unchecked because there is no DNA. From germline, CDR1 is MDHEN and CDR2 SYDVKM. CDR3 length: 15 residues. The CDR3 loop is CASETSSGGTDTQYF.